Presented here are 7 T cell receptor beta chains from one specimen sequenced in a study of blood T cells in healthy people across ages. Next came a second PCR, run for about 7 to 11 cycles, which used a sample-barcoded 5' primer along with a J-beta primer mix. TCRdb processed the 5' RACE reads anew with MiXCR; each CDR3 protein has one entry. Among roughly 1,100,000 distinct CDR3 sequences, 20% to 25% were seen once, and the ten largest hold 0.65% to 0.95%. Separately, the same data were catalogued under a study of T cells of mothers and their children.

The sample comprised blood. These receptor sequences come from a girl aged 2-10 years in good health.

The rearrangement uses TRBV20-1 and TRBJ2-3; D unclear. Germline CDR1 and CDR2: DFQATT and SNEGSKA (reference sequence). The CDR3 sequence is 14 residues long. Deletions cut 4 bases from V and 0 bases from J, with 11 bases between. The CDR3 spells CSATTDGSTDTQYF. CDR3 DNA: TGCAGTGCTACGACGGACGGAAGCACAGATACGCAGTATTTT.

This clonotype was observed once. The V and J genes are TRBV4-1 and TRBJ2-1; 7 bases fit TRBD2. Trimming took 4 bases from V and 0 from J; bases not matched to a gene: 6. This CDR3 is 16 amino acids long. Germline loops: CDR1 MGHRA, CDR2 YSYEKL. CDR3 sequence: CASSPGTTSSYNEQFF. The CDR3 nucleotides read TGCGCCAGCAGCCCCGGGACTACGAGCTCCTACAATGAGCAGTTCTTC.

V is TRBV6-5 and J is TRBJ1-2, with TRBD1 matching over 7 bases. The CDR3 spans 14 residues. With 2 bases clipped from V and 5 bases from J, the junction kept 5 bases outside the gene matches. From germline, CDR1 is MNHEY and CDR2 SVGAGI. The CDR3, as DNA: TGTGCCAGCAGTTACGCACAGGGGCATTATGGCTACACCTTC. The encoded protein is CASSYAQGHYGYTF.

In this sample, this clonotype turned up many times. The chain has TRBV20-1 and TRBJ2-2; 10 bases line up with TRBD1. Trimming cost V 3 bases and J 3 bases; bases outside gene matches: 7. Germline CDR1 is DFQATT and CDR2 is SNEGSKA (reference sequence). The CDR3 runs to 16 residues. The CDR3, as DNA: TGCAGTGCTAGGGACAGGGGGTCAGGTGACACCGGGGAGCTGTTTTTT. Encoded protein: CSARDRGSGDTGELFF.

This chain connects TRBV2 to TRBJ2-7; no definite D call. The CDR3 covers 10 residues. Germline CDR1 and CDR2: SNHLY and FYNNEI. The V end lost 7 bases, the J end lost 2 bases, and 3 bases lay between the germline ends. The CDR3 loop reads CASIAYEQYF. DNA of the CDR3: TGTGCCAGCATTGCCTACGAGCAGTACTTC.

This chain uses TRBV6-5 with TRBJ1-5; a weak D match, TRBD1 (6 bases). V was pared by 3 bases and J by 2 bases, with 11 bases between. Germline-derived CDR1 and CDR2 are MNHEY and SVGAGI. The CDR3 loop spans 15 amino acids. The CDR3, as DNA: TGTGCCAGCAGTTATCGAGAGGGGGGCAATCAGCCCCAGCATTTT. Translation gives CASSYREGGNQPQHF.

This chain links TRBV7-6 with TRBJ2-3; D is tentatively TRBD1 or TRBD2 (6 bases each). V lost 5 bases, J lost 2 bases, and 14 bases lay in between. The CDR3 consists of 15 residues. Germline CDR1 reads SGHVS; CDR2 reads FNYEAQ. The DNA of the CDR3 is TGTGCCAGCAGCACACAGGGACTTTTCACAGATACGCAGTATTTT. Its translation is CASSTQGLFTDTQYF.